This T cell receptor (beta chain) was captured by sequencing in a study of tumor and adjacent non-tumor tissue in lung cancer. The sample holds many counts of this clonotype. RNA was extracted from bulk tissue without any cell sorting. With 3 bases clipped from V and 5 bases from J, the junction kept 14 bases outside the gene matches. The CDR3 runs to 16 residues. The V gene's germline CDR1 is DFQATT and CDR2 SNEGSKA (reference sequence). The library came from three nested PCR rounds adapted from ARM-PCR protocols. TCRdb re-derived calls from the multiplex PCR reads in MiXCR, one entry per CDR3 protein. The data contain over 110,000 distinct CDR3 sequences, roughly 70% of them singletons.

This chain connects TRBV20-1 to TRBJ2-3; 7 nucleotides line up with TRBD2. Sequenced sample: lung tumor tissue. The source of this sequence is a man in his 60s with small cell lung cancer. The CDR3 DNA sequence: TGCAGTGCTAGGGATGGGAGGGCCTTTTTTTTAGATACGCAGTATTTT. It encodes CSARDGRAFFLDTQYF.